Listed here are 28 T cell receptor beta chains from one sample, sequenced in a study of blood T cell repertoires in COVID-19 (TCRdb year 2020). The receptor library was made with the immunoSEQ multiplex PCR assay. In TCRdb, the immuneACCESS table is reduced to in-frame sequences with V and J assigned. These tables do not hold every clone; where another copy was compared, an unresolved V gene accounts for under half, and the others remain unexplained. The table for this sample lists 46,000 or so clones; 75% to 90% of them were counted only once. The ten largest make up 10% to 15% of the sample. The sequencing sample was made of peripheral blood. These receptor sequences come from a human donor in a cohort sampled during active COVID-19.

The genes are TRBV4-1 and TRBJ2-7, with 12 bases aligning to TRBD1. Germline V gene lookup returns CDR1 MGHRA and CDR2 YSYEKL. The CDR3 extends over 18 amino acids. V lost 1 base, J lost 0 bases, and 7 bases stayed unmatched. Here the CDR3 reads CASSQGGTGGESSYEQYF. CDR3 bases: TGCGCCAGCAGCCAAGGGGGGACAGGGGGCGAGAGCTCCTACGAGCAGTACTTC.

The sample holds one count of this clone. The chain employs TRBV15 and TRBJ1-2; no firm D call. The germline gives CDR1 LNHNV, CDR2 YYDKDF (reference sequence). V was clipped by 6 bases and J by 6 bases, with 8 bases between them. The CDR3 is 11 residues long. The CDR3 sequence is CATRISDGYTF. CDR3 nucleotides: TGTGCCACCAGAATATCCGATGGCTACACCTTC.

CDR3 sequence (DNA): TGTGCCAGCAGTTCGACAGGGTTTAGCACTGAAGCTTTCTTT. It codes for CASSSTGFSTEAFF. The chain couples TRBV28 to TRBJ1-1, with 7 positions matching TRBD1. The J segment lost 4 bases and the V segment lost 4 bases, leaving 6 bases of the junction unmatched. This CDR3 has 14 residues. Germline CDR1 MDHEN, CDR2 SYDVKM. The full variable domain, its missing parts supplied by reference TRBV28 and TRBJ1-1, is DVKVTQSSRYLVKRTGEKVFLECVQDMDHENMFWYRQDPGLGLRLIYFSYDVKMKEKGDIPEGYSVSREKKERFSLILESASTNQTSMYLCASSSTGFSTEAFFGQGTRLTVV.

V gene TRBV28 combines with J gene TRBJ1-1; D gene uncertain. The CDR3 loop spans 13 amino acids. Germline lookup yields CDR1 MDHEN and CDR2 SYDVKM. V shed 2 bases and J shed 4 bases, with 8 bases lying between them. This CDR3 is CASSLLGGTEAFF. The CDR3 nucleotides are TGTGCCAGCAGTTTACTGGGAGGCACTGAAGCTTTCTTT. Using reference TRBV28 and TRBJ1-1 for the parts outside the CDR3, the full variable domain is DVKVTQSSRYLVKRTGEKVFLECVQDMDHENMFWYRQDPGLGLRLIYFSYDVKMKEKGDIPEGYSVSREKKERFSLILESASTNQTSMYLCASSLLGGTEAFFGQGTRLTVV.

The CDR3, as DNA: TGTGCCAGCAGCCAGTCCCTTCGGGTCCTCTCCAATCAGCCCCAGCATTTT. It yields the protein CASSQSLRVLSNQPQHF. The rearrangement links TRBV3-1 (or the pseudogene TRBV3-2) to TRBJ1-5, with D unresolved. V was pared by 3 bases and J by 3 bases, with 18 bases between. The CDR3 sequence is 17 residues long. CDR1 is LGHDT, CDR2 YNNKEL, per germline (reference sequence).

V usage is TRBV13 and J usage is TRBJ2-4; 8 nucleotides align to TRBD2. Germline CDR1 and CDR2: PRHDT and FYEKMQ (reference sequence). V trimming: 1 base; J trimming: 8 bases; junction bases outside the gene matches: 7. CDR3 length equals 15 residues. The CDR3 loop reads CASSLAAGGFDIQYF. CDR3 nucleotides: TGTGCCAGCAGCTTAGCGGCGGGGGGATTCGACATTCAGTACTTC.

The J gene is TRBJ2-3, the V gene TRBV4-3, with D perhaps matching TRBD1 (6 bases). The V end lost 4 bases, the J end lost 5 bases, and 19 bases lay between the germline ends. The length of the CDR3 is 16 residues. Germline V CDR1 and CDR2: LGHNA, YSLEER. In DNA form, the CDR3 reads TGCGCCAGCAGCCCATCAGGGGCAGGGGCAGGAGATACGCAGTATTTT. Protein: CASSPSGAGAGDTQYF.

The chain uses TRBV11-2 and TRBJ1-1, with D possibly matching TRBD1 (5 bases). CDR1 and CDR2 (germline): SGHAT, FQNNGV. There are 15 residues in the CDR3. With 1 base removed from V and 5 bases from J, the gap between germline ends came to 14 bases. The CDR3 nucleotides are TGTGCCAGCAGCTTAGTCGCCGGGGGGAAGACTGAAGCTTTCTTT. Encoded protein: CASSLVAGGKTEAFF.

The genes are TRBV6-4 and TRBJ2-3; 7 bases align to TRBD1. Germline trimming cut 3 bases from V and 6 bases from J; bases unmatched to any gene: 9. There are 15 residues in the CDR3. Germline values: CDR1 MRHNA, CDR2 SNTAGT. The CDR3 sequence is CASSEQGIGVDTQYF. The CDR3 DNA reads TGTGCCAGCAGTGAACAGGGGATTGGCGTGGATACGCAGTATTTT.

The gene calls are TRBV2 and TRBJ2-7, with TRBD2 matching over 8 bases. There are 15 residues in the CDR3. Looked up from germline, CDR1 is SNHLY and CDR2 is FYNNEI. Trimming cost V 6 bases and J 2 bases; bases outside gene matches: 9. CDR3 sequence: CASSGRGGTTYEQYF. DNA of the CDR3: TGTGCCAGCAGCGGGAGGGGGGGAACTACCTACGAGCAGTACTTC.

The rearrangement joins TRBV25-1 to TRBJ1-3; weak D call: TRBD1 (5 bases). The germline V gene encodes CDR1 MGHDK and CDR2 SYGVNS. This CDR3 has 13 amino acids. V was trimmed by 6 bases and J by 0 bases, leaving 6 bases between them. CDR3 loop: CASSRDSGNTIYF. In nucleotides, the CDR3 is TGTGCCAGCAGCAGGGACTCTGGAAACACCATATATTTT.

The gene calls are TRBV29-1 and TRBJ1-1, with 10 nucleotides matching TRBD1. Germline CDR1 SQVTM, CDR2 ANQGSEA. V lost 6 bases to trimming and J lost 3 bases; unmatched junction nucleotides: 7. The CDR3 has 14 residues. The CDR3 spells CSVRDRGWYTEAFF. The DNA of the CDR3 is TGCAGCGTGCGGGACAGGGGTTGGTACACTGAAGCTTTCTTT.

V gene TRBV10-3 combines with J gene TRBJ1-3; a possible D gene is TRBD1 (6 bases). V was clipped by 5 bases and J by 0 bases, with 11 bases between them. The CDR3 totals 15 residues. Germline CDR1 reads ENHRY; CDR2 reads SYGVKD. For the CDR3, the DNA is TGTGCCATCAGTTTTGCAGGGGACTCTGGAAACACCATATATTTT. Translation gives CAISFAGDSGNTIYF.

The sample holds one count of this clone. This chain joins TRBV6-4 and TRBJ2-6; 7 bases map to TRBD1. CDR1 MRHNA and CDR2 SNTAGT come from the germline V gene. V lost 6 bases and J lost 0; bases outside the gene matches: 11. The CDR3 runs 18 residues. DNA for the CDR3: TGTGCCAGCAGCGCCCAAGGGGGCGCCGGCTCTGGGGCCAACGTCCTGACTTTC. This sequence encodes CASSAQGGAGSGANVLTF.

This clone was observed a handful of times. The chain combines TRBV6-5 with TRBJ1-5, with TRBD1 identical over 9 bases. The V segment lost 6 bases and the J segment 7 bases; nucleotides outside the gene matches: 4. CDR1 and CDR2 (germline): MNHEY, SVGAGI. The CDR3 consists of 13 residues. CDR3 in DNA: TGTGCCAGCAGCGGACAGGGGATACAGCCCCAGCATTTT. Translation gives CASSGQGIQPQHF.

In DNA form, the CDR3 reads TGTGCCAGCAGCTGGGGACAGGGATCTGGAAACACCATATATTTT. This gives the protein CASSWGQGSGNTIYF. The chain is built from TRBV7-8 and TRBJ1-3; 9 bases align to TRBD1. The CDR3 has 15 residues. The trim removed 4 bases at V and 1 base at J, leaving 2 bases unmatched. Germline V gene lookup returns CDR1 SGHVS and CDR2 FQNEAQ.

J is TRBJ1-2 and V is TRBV4-1; TRBD1 aligns across 8 bases. The CDR3 consists of 17 residues. Germline assignment: CDR1 MGHRA and CDR2 YSYEKL. Trimming cost V 5 bases and J 1 base; bases outside gene matches: 12. The chain's CDR3 is CASSREGQGANNYGYTF. The CDR3 DNA is TGCGCCAGCAGCAGGGAAGGACAGGGTGCGAATAACTATGGCTACACCTTC.

This rearrangement joins TRBV19 to TRBJ2-6; weak D call: TRBD1 (6 bases). V gave up 5 bases and J gave up 0 bases, with 11 bases separating them. CDR1 and CDR2 (germline): LNHDA, SQIVND (reference sequence). The CDR3 loop spans 16 amino acids. The CDR3 sequence: CASSPRQVSGANVLTF. The DNA of the CDR3 is TGTGCCAGTAGTCCCCGACAGGTCTCTGGGGCCAACGTCCTGACTTTC. Looking up the rest from reference TRBV19 and TRBJ2-6 gives the full variable domain: DGGITQSPKYLFRKEGQNVTLSCEQNLNHDAMYWYRQDPGQGLRLIYYSQIVNDFQKGDIAEGYSVSREKKESFPLTVTSAQKNPTAFYLCASSPRQVSGANVLTFGAGSRLTVL.

This clone showed up just a few times. The V and J genes are TRBV5-6 and TRBJ1-1, with 7 bases that match TRBD1. Germline loops: CDR1 SGHDT, CDR2 YYEEEE. After removal of 3 bases from V and 11 bases from J, the junction contained 7 bases not matched to a gene. This CDR3 region has 12 residues. The chain's CDR3 is CASSSRQGGAFF. The CDR3 DNA sequence: TGTGCCAGCAGCTCGCGACAGGGAGGTGCTTTCTTT.

For this clone: Other nucleotide sequences from this sample produce the same CDR3. This chain joins TRBV10-3 and TRBJ1-2, with a tentative D call TRBD1 (6 bases). This CDR3 is built from 13 residues. Germline-derived CDR1 and CDR2 are ENHRY and SYGVKD. Trimming left V 4 bases short and J 3 bases short, with 9 bases between. The CDR3, as DNA: TGTGCCATCAGTGTCCCAGGGGACTATGGCTACACCTTC. This sequence encodes CAISVPGDYGYTF.

The V gene is TRBV5-4, the J gene TRBJ1-4; 10 nucleotides agree with TRBD1. Germline lookup yields CDR1 SGHNT and CDR2 YYREEE (reference sequence). The trim removed 7 bases at V and 8 bases at J, leaving 5 bases unmatched. The CDR3 is made up of 13 amino acids. The CDR3 loop reads CASGQGEGEKLFF. CDR3 nucleotides: TGTGCCAGCGGACAGGGGGAGGGGGAAAAACTGTTTTTT.

The rearrangement joins TRBV7-2 to TRBJ2-7; 8 bases agree with TRBD2. Germline loops: CDR1 SGHTA, CDR2 FQGNSA. With 1 base clipped from V and 4 bases from J, the junction kept 6 bases outside the gene matches. This CDR3 has 15 amino acids. CDR3 bases: TGTGCCAGCAGCTTAGACGCGGGGGGCCTTTACGAGCAGTACTTC. Translated: CASSLDAGGLYEQYF. The variable domain in full, with the rest retrieved from reference TRBV7-2 and TRBJ2-7, is GAGVSQSPSNKVTEKGKDVELRCDPISGHTALYWYRQSLGQGLEFLIYFQGNSAPDKSGLPSDRFSAERTGGSVSTLTIQRTQQEDSAVYLCASSLDAGGLYEQYFGPGTRLTVT.

The CDR3: CASSDSGHRGSCGYTF. The DNA for the CDR3 is TGTGCCAGCAGTGACTCCGGGCACAGGGGGAGTTGTGGCTACACCTTC. The chain links TRBV6-4 to TRBJ1-2; TRBD1 agrees at 8 bases. Germline V lookup: CDR1 MRHNA, CDR2 SNTAGT. CDR3 length equals 16 residues. The ends lost 0 bases at V and 7 bases at J; junction bases unmatched: 10.

This clone came up a few times. Within the sample, other DNA sequences also encode this same CDR3. J is TRBJ2-3 and V is TRBV5-1, with D hard to call. Germline V gene lookup returns CDR1 SGHRS and CDR2 YFSETQ. The CDR3 is 14 amino acids. Trimming took off 0 bases at V and 3 bases at J, with 8 bases between the two ends. DNA of the CDR3: TGCGCCAGCAGCTTGGCCTCAGGAACAGATACGCAGTATTTT. It is translated as CASSLASGTDTQYF.

The chain combines TRBV6-2 or TRBV6-3 with TRBJ2-1; TRBD1 matches at 9 bases. The CDR3 runs to 14 residues. J lost 12 bases, V lost 5 bases, and 11 bases had no gene match. Germline assignment: CDR1 MNHEY and CDR2 SVGEGT. DNA of the CDR3: TGTGCCAGCAGTCCCGGGACAGGGATCGATCTGCAGTTCTTC. This encodes CASSPGTGIDLQFF.

The rearrangement links TRBV19 to TRBJ1-5; perhaps TRBD1 as D (5 bases). This CDR3 spans 16 amino acids. The germline gives CDR1 LNHDA, CDR2 SQIVND (reference sequence). V was pared by 3 bases and J by 2 bases, with 14 bases between. CDR3 in DNA: TGTGCCAGTAGTATTGGGGGTTGGGGGGGCAATCAGCCCCAGCATTTT. Protein sequence: CASSIGGWGGNQPQHF.

The V call is TRBV6-1, the J call TRBJ1-1; 8 bases fit TRBD1. Germline loops: CDR1 MNHNS, CDR2 SASEGT. This CDR3 comprises 16 residues. Trimming took 2 bases from V and 4 from J; bases not matched to a gene: 9. CDR3 coding DNA: TGTGCCAGCAGTGAATACGGCAGGGGGCTTTCCACTGAAGCTTTCTTT. Protein sequence: CASSEYGRGLSTEAFF.

This chain links TRBV28 with TRBJ1-1; D possibly corresponds to TRBD1 (6 bases). The CDR3 is 15 amino acids. V lost 6 bases and J lost 3, with 17 bases in between. Per the germline V gene, CDR1 is MDHEN and CDR2 is SYDVKM. In DNA form, the CDR3 reads TGTGCCAGCAGCCCAGCAGGGGTGAGGGACACTGAAGCTTTCTTT. Amino acids: CASSPAGVRDTEAFF.